The rows below give T cell receptor beta chains drawn from one sample of a study of T cell repertoires in cytomegalovirus infection. Antigen specificity for these receptors is unknown. Each CDR3 protein is one row after TCRdb ran MiXCR on the reads. Of approximately 1,000,000 distinct CDR3 sequences listed, roughly 30% are singletons. The sample here was cultured CD8+ T cells from PBMCs, taken from culture after CMV antigen stimulation. These receptor sequences come from a human donor in good health (CMV status not recorded). Some clones in this sample may be carry-over from other donors' samples. The CDR3 runs from the conserved cysteine through the conserved F or W. D genes are given only for firm matches. Clone size is given for some rows only: seen once, a few or many times, or a class if the clone is expanded.

TRBV4-1	TRBJ2-3	-	-	TGCGCCAGCAGCCAATCTAACGGGGATCTCAGCACAGATACGCAGTATTTT	CASSQSNGDLSTDTQYF
TRBV10-3	TRBJ1-5	few	-	TGTGCCATCAGTGAGTGGCAGGCGGATCAGCCCCAGCATTTT	CAISEWQADQPQHF
TRBV19	TRBJ1-2	-	-	TGTGCCAGTATAGACAGTCCTCGGGGCAATGGCTACACCTTC	CASIDSPRGNGYTF
TRBV6-2/TRBV6-3	TRBJ2-3	-	-	TGTGCCAGCAGTTACCAGCGATTCGCAGATACGCAGTATTTT	CASSYQRFADTQYF
TRBV24-1	TRBJ2-2	-	-	TGTGCCACCAGTGCCTGGGACGACACCGGGGAGCTGTTTTTT	CATSAWDDTGELFF
TRBV10-2	TRBJ1-1	-	-	TGCGCCAGCAGTGAGTCCGAAGGGTTTCCTAGGGATGCTGAAGCTTTCTTT	CASSESEGFPRDAEAFF
TRBV19	TRBJ2-1	-	-	TGTGCCAGTAGAGCTTGGGACGACCTCTGGGAAAAGAATGAGCAGTTCTTC	CASRAWDDLWEKNEQFF
TRBV7-8	TRBJ1-6	many	-	TGTGCCAGCAGCTTAGCCAGGGCCACCAATTCACCCCTCCACTTT	CASSLARATNSPLHF
TRBV6-6	TRBJ1-6	-	TRBD1	TGTGCCAGCAGTTACACGGGACAGGGGGAAATAGGGTCACCCCTCCACTTT	CASSYTGQGEIGSPLHF
TRBV6-2/TRBV6-3	TRBJ1-1	-	-	TGTGCCAGCAGTTCCCGGGACGGAATTTACACTGAAGCTTTCTTT	CASSSRDGIYTEAFF
TRBV19	TRBJ2-6	-	-	TGTGCCAGTGCCTGGACCAGCCGCTCTGGGGCCAACGTCCTGACTTTC	CASAWTSRSGANVLTF
TRBV4-1	TRBJ2-5	-	-	TGCGCCAGCAGCCAAGATCTTACCGGATTGCAAGAGACCCAGTACTTC	CASSQDLTGLQETQYF
TRBV7-2	TRBJ2-2	many	-	TGTGCCAGCAGCCCATCCCTGAGGGGGGAGCTGTTTTTT	CASSPSLRGELFF
TRBV4-3	TRBJ2-1	-	-	TGCGCCAGCTCGGAACAGGGAGGACCTTATGAGCAGTTCTTC	CASSEQGGPYEQFF
TRBV18	TRBJ2-7	-	TRBD1	TGTGCCAGCTCACCCTCGACAGGGGATCGACAGTACTTC	CASSPSTGDRQYF
TRBV2	TRBJ1-1	few	TRBD1	TGTGCCAGCCCGATACCAGCAGGGGGTGAGAACACTGAAGCTTTCTTT	CASPIPAGGENTEAFF
TRBV12-3/TRBV12-4	TRBJ2-2	few	-	TGTGCCAGCAGTCACAGCACCGGGGAGCTGTTTTTT	CASSHSTGELFF
TRBV7-9	TRBJ2-1	-	TRBD2	TGTGCCAGCAGCTATAGCGGGGGCTGGTACAATGAGCAGTTCTTC	CASSYSGGWYNEQFF
TRBV13	TRBJ1-2	many	TRBD1	TGTGCCAGCAGCTTAGGCGGACAGGGGTGGTATGGCTACACCTTC	CASSLGGQGWYGYTF
TRBV5-4	TRBJ2-3	few	TRBD2	TGTGCCAGCAGCTTGGAACTAGCGATCACAGATACGCAGTATTTT	CASSLELAITDTQYF
TRBV6-6	TRBJ2-3	few	TRBD2	TGTGCCAGCAGTTACTCGGAAAGAATCCGACTAGCGGGGATCACAGATACGCAGTATTTT	CASSYSERIRLAGITDTQYF
TRBV12-3/TRBV12-4	TRBJ2-7	many	TRBD2	TGTGCCAGCGAAATAGGGCGGGGGGCGGAGTCATACGAGCAGTACTTC	CASEIGRGAESYEQYF
TRBV2	TRBJ2-1	-	-	TGTGCCAGCATTACTTACAGGGAGTTCTACAATGAGCAGTTCTTC	CASITYREFYNEQFF
TRBV12-3/TRBV12-4	TRBJ1-2	-	-	TGTGCCGAACTGGGGTTGAAGGGCTACACCTTC	CAELGLKGYTF
TRBV14	TRBJ2-3	-	-	TGTGCCAGCAGCCAACGCGCCACCCCATACGATACGCAGTATTTT	CASSQRATPYDTQYF
TRBV7-6	TRBJ2-1	-	TRBD2	TGTGCCAGCAGCCCCGGGACTAGCGGGGGTCATGAGCAGTTCTTC	CASSPGTSGGHEQFF
TRBV4-3	TRBJ1-1	few	TRBD1	TGCGCCAGCAGTCCCGGGACAGGTACATTGAACACTGAAGCTTTCTTT	CASSPGTGTLNTEAFF
TRBV7-6	TRBJ1-5	many	-	TGTGCCAGCAGCCCCTACCGGGGGTCGAGCAATCAGCCCCAGCATTTT	CASSPYRGSSNQPQHF
TRBV12-3/TRBV12-4	TRBJ2-3	few	TRBD1	TGTGCCACCGACCGACAGGGGACTAGCACAGATACGCAGTATTTT	CATDRQGTSTDTQYF
TRBV7-9	TRBJ1-1	-	-	TGTGCCAGCAGCCCCGTCCTATCGAACACTGAAGCTTTCTTT	CASSPVLSNTEAFF
TRBV20-1	TRBJ2-5	-	-	TGCAGTGCTAGTTCTTATGACAACCACCAAGAGACCCAGTACTTC	CSASSYDNHQETQYF
TRBV4-1	TRBJ2-7	few	TRBD2	TGCGCCAGCAGCCAGACGGGGAGGGGAGAGCAGTACTTC	CASSQTGRGEQYF
TRBV4-1	TRBJ1-6	-	TRBD1	TGCGCCAGCAGCCTCGTTCCAGGACAGGGGGCATCACCCCTCCACTTT	CASSLVPGQGASPLHF
TRBV4-1	TRBJ2-7	-	-	TGCGCCAGCAGCCAAGTAACCCCCGGGACCTACGAGCAGTACTTC	CASSQVTPGTYEQYF
TRBV29-1	TRBJ1-1	few	-	TGCAGCGTCACCCCAGGGAGCCCTGGGGCTTTCTTT	CSVTPGSPGAFF
TRBV7-9	TRBJ1-1	many	-	TGTGCCAGCAGCCAGTACCCGGGCGGTTTGCCTGAAGCTTTCTTT	CASSQYPGGLPEAFF
TRBV6-5	TRBJ2-2	-	TRBD1	TGTGCCAGCAGTCCAGGGGGCTTCGGGGAGCTGTTTTTT	CASSPGGFGELFF
TRBV12-3/TRBV12-4	TRBJ1-2	-	-	TGTGCCAGCAGCTTGGGGGGGGGGGCCAATGGCTACACCTTC	CASSLGGGANGYTF
TRBV2	TRBJ1-1	-	-	TGTGCCAGCATCCGAGGGGGGTTAGATGCTTTCTTT	CASIRGGLDAFF
TRBV20-1	TRBJ2-7	-	TRBD1	TGCAGTGCTACCCTCCGGGACAGGGCTGGGTACGAGCAGTACTTC	CSATLRDRAGYEQYF
TRBV7-9	TRBJ2-7	few	TRBD1	TGTGCCAGCAGCCCGAAGGGGACAGGGGCAGCCTACGAGCAGTACTTC	CASSPKGTGAAYEQYF
TRBV15	TRBJ2-3	few	-	TGTGCCACCAGCCCTTCGGCGGGGGCGCGAGGCACAGATACGCAGTATTTT	CATSPSAGARGTDTQYF
TRBV20-1	TRBJ2-7	-	-	TGCAGTGCTATGTATGGGGACTCTAACACCTACGAGCAGTACTTC	CSAMYGDSNTYEQYF
TRBV12-3/TRBV12-4	TRBJ2-2	-	-	TGTGCCAGCAGTTTTCGTCGGGTCACCGGGGAGCTGTTTTTT	CASSFRRVTGELFF
TRBV4-1	TRBJ2-5	-	-	TGCGCCAGCAGCCAAGTGGGGCAGACCCAGTACTTC	CASSQVGQTQYF
TRBV12-3/TRBV12-4	TRBJ1-2	-	-	TGTGCCAGCAGTTCGGTCAGGGACATATCTAACTATGGCTACACCTTC	CASSSVRDISNYGYTF
TRBV4-1	TRBJ1-2	-	TRBD1	TGCGCCAGCAGCCCGGGACAGTTAGCCTTAGATGGCTACACCTTC	CASSPGQLALDGYTF
TRBV24-1	TRBJ2-2	once	-	TGTGCCACCAGTCCGATGGAAACCGGGGAGCTGTTTTTT	CATSPMETGELFF
TRBV13	TRBJ2-5	-	TRBD2	TGTGCCAGCAGCTTGGGAAGCGGGGGGTCTAACCAAGAGACCCAGTACTTC	CASSLGSGGSNQETQYF
TRBV5-6	TRBJ2-2	-	TRBD2	TGTGCCAGCAGCTTGGGAGCGGGGGGCCCCCGGAGTGGGGAGCTGTTTTTT	CASSLGAGGPRSGELFF
TRBV27	TRBJ2-5	few	-	TGTGCCAGCAGTTTCGGGGTTCCAGGGGAGACCCAGTACTTC	CASSFGVPGETQYF
TRBV7-6	TRBJ1-1	few	TRBD1	TGTGCCAGCAGCTCGAGACAGGGAGAGAATACTGAAGCTTTCTTT	CASSSRQGENTEAFF
TRBV11-2	TRBJ2-3	-	TRBD1	TGTGCCAGCAGCCCCGACCCGGGACAGTATACAGATACGCAGTATTTT	CASSPDPGQYTDTQYF
TRBV10-1	TRBJ2-7	-	-	TGCGCCAGCAGTGAGTCGATAGTCGGCGGTTCCTACGAGCAGTACTTC	CASSESIVGGSYEQYF
TRBV5-1	TRBJ1-2	few	TRBD1	TGCGCCAGCAGCTTGGGGCAGGGGGTGAGCGGCTACACCTTC	CASSLGQGVSGYTF
TRBV5-6	TRBJ2-5	-	TRBD2	TGTGCCAGCAGCCTTTTTAGCGGGGGGGCCCGGGAGACCCAGTACTTC	CASSLFSGGARETQYF
TRBV14	TRBJ2-2	-	-	TGTGCCAGCAGCCAAGAAAGATACATTACCGGGGAGCTGTTTTTT	CASSQERYITGELFF